This T cell receptor (beta chain) was retrieved from a study of blood T cell repertoires in COVID-19. Study overall: Donors in the United States, Italy and Spain gave samples during acute or convalescent COVID-19. The analysed material was cDNA or gDNA that came from T cells, B-cell-depleted T cells, or PBMCs.

This CDR3 is 15 amino acids long. The germline V gene has CDR1 GTSNPN and CDR2 SVGIG (reference sequence). V gave up 5 bases and J gave up 2 bases; unmatched junction bases: 9. As processed by the authors: The authors estimated nucleated cell counts from reference gene primer amplification. The repertoire was sequenced with immunoSEQ multiplex PCR; TCRdb's copy has only in-frame clones and lacks some. That table is the source of V, J and clone size, and D and trimming were worked out from the DNA. The sample shows 150,000 to 200,000 clones, around three quarters of them seen only once. This TCR was recovered from a man aged 55 to 70 with active or convalescent COVID-19. Sequencing was performed on peripheral blood. The chain recombines TRBV30 with TRBJ1-2, with 9 bases identical to TRBD1. This CDR3 reads CAWGAGDRANYGYTF. The CDR3 DNA reads TGTGCCTGGGGAGCCGGGGACAGGGCAAACTATGGCTACACCTTC.